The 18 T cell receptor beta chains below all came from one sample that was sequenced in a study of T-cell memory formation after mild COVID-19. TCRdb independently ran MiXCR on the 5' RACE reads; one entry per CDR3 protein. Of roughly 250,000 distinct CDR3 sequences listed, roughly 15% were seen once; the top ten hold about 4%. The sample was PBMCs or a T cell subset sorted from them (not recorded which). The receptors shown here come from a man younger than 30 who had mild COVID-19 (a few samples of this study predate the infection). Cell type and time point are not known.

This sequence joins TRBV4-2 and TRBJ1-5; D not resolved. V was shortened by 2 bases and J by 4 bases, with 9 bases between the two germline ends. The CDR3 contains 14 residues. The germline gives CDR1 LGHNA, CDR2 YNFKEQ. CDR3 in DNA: TGTGCCAGCAGCCAATCAGGTGCAAATCAGCCCCAGCATTTT. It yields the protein CASSQSGANQPQHF.

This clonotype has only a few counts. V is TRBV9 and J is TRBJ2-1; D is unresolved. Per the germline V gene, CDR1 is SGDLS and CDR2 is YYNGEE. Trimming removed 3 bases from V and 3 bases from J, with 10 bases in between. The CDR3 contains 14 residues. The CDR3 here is CASSETSNYNEQFF. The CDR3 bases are TGTGCCAGCAGCGAGACGAGCAACTACAATGAGCAGTTCTTC.

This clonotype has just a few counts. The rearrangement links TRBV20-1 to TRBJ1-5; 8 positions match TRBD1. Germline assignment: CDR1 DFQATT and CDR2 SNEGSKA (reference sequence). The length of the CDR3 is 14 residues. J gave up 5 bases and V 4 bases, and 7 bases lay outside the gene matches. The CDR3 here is CSAIQGASDQPQHF. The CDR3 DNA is TGCAGTGCTATCCAGGGGGCGTCGGATCAGCCCCAGCATTTT.

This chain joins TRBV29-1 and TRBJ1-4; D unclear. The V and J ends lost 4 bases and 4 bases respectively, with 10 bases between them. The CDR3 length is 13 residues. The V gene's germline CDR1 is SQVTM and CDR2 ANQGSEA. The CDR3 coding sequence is TGCAGCGTTGGACACAACGGTAATGAAAAACTGTTTTTT. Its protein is CSVGHNGNEKLFF.

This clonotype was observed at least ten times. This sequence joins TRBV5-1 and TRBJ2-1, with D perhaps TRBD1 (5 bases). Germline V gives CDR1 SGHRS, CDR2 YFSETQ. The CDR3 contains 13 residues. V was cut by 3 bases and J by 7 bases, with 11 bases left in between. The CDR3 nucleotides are TGCGCCAGCAGCTATAACCAGGGAAATGAGCAGTTCTTC. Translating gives CASSYNQGNEQFF.

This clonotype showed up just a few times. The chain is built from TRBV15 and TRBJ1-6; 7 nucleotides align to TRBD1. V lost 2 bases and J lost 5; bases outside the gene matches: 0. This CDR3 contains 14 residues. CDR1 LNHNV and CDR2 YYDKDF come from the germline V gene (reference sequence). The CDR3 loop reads CATSRQGDNSPLHF. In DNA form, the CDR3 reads TGTGCCACCAGCAGACAGGGGGATAATTCACCCCTCCACTTT. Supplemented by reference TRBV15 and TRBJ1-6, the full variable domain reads DAMVIQNPRYQVTQFGKPVTLSCSQTLNHNVMYWYQQKSSQAPKLLFHYYDKDFNNEADTPDNFQSRRPNTSFCFLDIRSPGLGDTAMYLCATSRQGDNSPLHFGNGTRLTVT.

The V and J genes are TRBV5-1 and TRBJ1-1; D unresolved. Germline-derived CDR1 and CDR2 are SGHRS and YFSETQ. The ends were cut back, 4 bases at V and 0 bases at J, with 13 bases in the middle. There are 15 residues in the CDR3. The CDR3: CASSRYTLLNTEAFF. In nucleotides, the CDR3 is TGCGCCAGCAGCCGATACACTTTGCTGAACACTGAAGCTTTCTTT.

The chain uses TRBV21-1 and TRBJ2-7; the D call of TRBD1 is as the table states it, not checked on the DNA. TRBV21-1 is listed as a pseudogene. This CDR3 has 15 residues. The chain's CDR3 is CASSILGQGRDEQYV. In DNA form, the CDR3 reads TGTGCCAGCAGCATACTCGGACAGGGGAGGGACGAGCAGTACGTC.

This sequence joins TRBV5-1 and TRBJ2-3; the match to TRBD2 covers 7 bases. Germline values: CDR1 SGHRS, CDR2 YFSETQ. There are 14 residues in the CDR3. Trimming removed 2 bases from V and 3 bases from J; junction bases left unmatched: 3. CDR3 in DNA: TGCGCCAGCAGCTTCGGGACTACGACAGATACGCAGTATTTT. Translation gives CASSFGTTTDTQYF.

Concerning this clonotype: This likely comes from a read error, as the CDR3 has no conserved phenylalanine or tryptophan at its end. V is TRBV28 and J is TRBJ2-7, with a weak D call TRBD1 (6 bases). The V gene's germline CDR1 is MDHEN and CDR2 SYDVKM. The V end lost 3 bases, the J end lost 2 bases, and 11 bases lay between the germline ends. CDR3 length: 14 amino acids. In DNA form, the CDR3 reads TGTGCCAGCAGTTTCTACAGGGCGACCTACGAGCAGTACTTA. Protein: CASSFYRATYEQYL.

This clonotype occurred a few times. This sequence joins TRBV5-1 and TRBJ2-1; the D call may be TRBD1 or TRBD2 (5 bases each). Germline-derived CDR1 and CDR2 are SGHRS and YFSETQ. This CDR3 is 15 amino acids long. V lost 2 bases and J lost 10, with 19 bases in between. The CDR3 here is CASSFRDPNIEEQFF. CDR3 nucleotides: TGCGCCAGCAGCTTCCGGGACCCAAATATAGAGGAGCAGTTCTTC.

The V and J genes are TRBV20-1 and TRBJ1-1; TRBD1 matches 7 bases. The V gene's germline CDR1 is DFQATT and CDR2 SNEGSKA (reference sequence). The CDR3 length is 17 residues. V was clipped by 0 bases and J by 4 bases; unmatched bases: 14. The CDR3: CSARDPTSATGATEAFF. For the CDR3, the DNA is TGCAGTGCTAGAGATCCAACCTCAGCTACAGGGGCCACTGAAGCTTTCTTT.

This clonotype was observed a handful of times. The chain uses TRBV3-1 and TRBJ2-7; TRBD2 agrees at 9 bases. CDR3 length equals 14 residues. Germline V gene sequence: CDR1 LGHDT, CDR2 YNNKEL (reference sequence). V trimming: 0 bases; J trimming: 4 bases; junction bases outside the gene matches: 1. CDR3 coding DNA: TGTGCCAGCAGCCAAGATACTAGCGGGTACGAGCAGTACGTC. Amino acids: CASSQDTSGYEQYV.

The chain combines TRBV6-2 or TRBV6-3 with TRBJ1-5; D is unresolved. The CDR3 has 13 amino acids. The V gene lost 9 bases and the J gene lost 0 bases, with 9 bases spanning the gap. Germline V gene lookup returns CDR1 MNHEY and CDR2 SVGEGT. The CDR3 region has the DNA TGTGCCAGTAAAAACCTTAGCAATCAGCCCCAGCATTTT. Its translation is CASKNLSNQPQHF.

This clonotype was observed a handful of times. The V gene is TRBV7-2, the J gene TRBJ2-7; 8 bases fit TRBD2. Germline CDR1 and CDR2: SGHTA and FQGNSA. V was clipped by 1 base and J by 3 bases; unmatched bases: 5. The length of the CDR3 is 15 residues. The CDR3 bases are TGTGCCAGCAGCTTAGTGGAGGGACTAGGCTACGAGCAGTACTTC. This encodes CASSLVEGLGYEQYF.

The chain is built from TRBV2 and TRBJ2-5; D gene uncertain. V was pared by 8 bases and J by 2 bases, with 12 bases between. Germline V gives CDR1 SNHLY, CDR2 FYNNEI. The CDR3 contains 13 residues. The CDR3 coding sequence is TGTGCCAGCTCCCGTGGTACTCAAGAGACCCAGTACTTC. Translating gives CASSRGTQETQYF.

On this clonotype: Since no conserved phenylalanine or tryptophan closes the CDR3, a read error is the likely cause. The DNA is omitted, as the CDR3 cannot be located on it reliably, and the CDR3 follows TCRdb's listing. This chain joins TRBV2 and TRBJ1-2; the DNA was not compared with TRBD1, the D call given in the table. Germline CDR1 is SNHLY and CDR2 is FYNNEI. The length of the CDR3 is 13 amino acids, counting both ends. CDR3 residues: CASSVPGQKLLWL.

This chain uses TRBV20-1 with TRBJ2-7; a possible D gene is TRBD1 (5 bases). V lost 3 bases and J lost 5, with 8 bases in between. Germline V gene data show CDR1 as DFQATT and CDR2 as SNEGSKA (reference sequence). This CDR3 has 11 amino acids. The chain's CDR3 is CSASAGNEQYF. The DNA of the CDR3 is TGCAGTGCTAGTGCAGGGAACGAGCAGTACTTC.